This passage covers 3 T cell receptor beta chains from one sample sequenced in a study of T-cell memory formation after mild COVID-19. TCRdb called the 5' RACE reads again in MiXCR, with one record for every CDR3 protein. This sample has about 110,000 distinct CDR3 sequences, with 9.5% to 15% found just once. Sequencing input: PBMCs or a T cell subset sorted from them (not recorded which). The receptors were gathered from an adult woman who had mild COVID-19 (a few samples of this study predate the infection). Cell type and time point are not known.

This clonotype was counted a few times. The rearrangement links TRBV19 to TRBJ2-7; a weak D match, TRBD2 (5 bases). Germline V gene lookup returns CDR1 LNHDA and CDR2 SQIVND (reference sequence). Trimming stripped 8 bases from V and 5 bases from J, with 13 bases between. The CDR3 contains 12 residues. The CDR3 nucleotides read TGTGCCAGTGGAGGACGGTCCAACGAGCAGTACTTC. Translation: CASGGRSNEQYF.

V and J are TRBV24-1 and TRBJ1-5; D is unclear. Trimming pared 1 base from V and 1 base from J, leaving 1 base between. The germline V gene encodes CDR1 KGHDR and CDR2 SFDVKD. The CDR3 runs 13 residues. The CDR3 reads CATSDFSNQPQHF. Here the CDR3 DNA reads TGTGCCACCAGTGATTTCAGCAATCAGCCCCAGCATTTT.

This clonotype was recorded a few times. The V and J genes are TRBV2 and TRBJ2-1, with D tentatively TRBD2 (6 bases). V lost 4 bases, J lost 2 bases, and 12 bases lay in between. The CDR3 runs to 15 residues. Germline V gene sequence: CDR1 SNHLY, CDR2 FYNNEI. CDR3 DNA sequence: TGTGCCAGCAGTGCCCGGGGGAGGCCCTACAATGAGCAGTTCTTC. It translates to CASSARGRPYNEQFF.